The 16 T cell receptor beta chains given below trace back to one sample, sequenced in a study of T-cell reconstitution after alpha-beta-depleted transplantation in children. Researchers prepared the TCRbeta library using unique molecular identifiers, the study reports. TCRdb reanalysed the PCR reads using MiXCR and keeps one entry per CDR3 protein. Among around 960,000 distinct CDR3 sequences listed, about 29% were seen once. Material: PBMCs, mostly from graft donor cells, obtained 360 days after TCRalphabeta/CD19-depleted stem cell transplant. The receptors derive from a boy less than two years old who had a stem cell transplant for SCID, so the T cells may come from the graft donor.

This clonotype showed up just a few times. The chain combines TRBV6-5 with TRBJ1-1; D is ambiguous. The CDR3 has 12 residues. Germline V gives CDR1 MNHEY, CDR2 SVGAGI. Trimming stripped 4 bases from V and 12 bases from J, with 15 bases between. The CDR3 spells CASSSGPSGTFF. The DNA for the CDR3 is TGTGCCAGCAGTTCGGGTCCCTCCGGGACTTTCTTT.

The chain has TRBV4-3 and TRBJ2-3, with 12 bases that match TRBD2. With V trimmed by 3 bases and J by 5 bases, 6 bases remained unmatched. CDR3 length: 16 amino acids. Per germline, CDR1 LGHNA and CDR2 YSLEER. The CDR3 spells CASSQASGGAQDTQYF. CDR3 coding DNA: TGCGCCAGCAGCCAGGCTAGCGGGGGGGCCCAAGATACGCAGTATTTT.

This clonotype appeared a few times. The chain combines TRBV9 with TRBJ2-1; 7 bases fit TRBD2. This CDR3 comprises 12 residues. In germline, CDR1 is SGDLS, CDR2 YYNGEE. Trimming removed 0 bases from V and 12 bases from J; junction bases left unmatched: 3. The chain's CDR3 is CASSVGPSGQFF. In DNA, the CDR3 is TGTGCCAGCAGCGTAGGCCCTAGCGGGCAGTTCTTC.

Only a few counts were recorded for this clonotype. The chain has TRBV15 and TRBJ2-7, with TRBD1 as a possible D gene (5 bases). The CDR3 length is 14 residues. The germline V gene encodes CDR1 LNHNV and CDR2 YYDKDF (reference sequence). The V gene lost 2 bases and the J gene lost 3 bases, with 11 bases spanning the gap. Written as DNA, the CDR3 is TGTGCCACCAGCAGATCGACAGATAACTACGAGCAGTACTTC. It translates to CATSRSTDNYEQYF.

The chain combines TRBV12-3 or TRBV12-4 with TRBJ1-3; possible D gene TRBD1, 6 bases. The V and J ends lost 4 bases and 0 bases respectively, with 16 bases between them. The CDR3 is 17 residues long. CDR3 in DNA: TGTGCCAGCAGTTCCGGGACCGACAGGTTCTCTGGAAACACCATATATTTT. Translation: CASSSGTDRFSGNTIYF.

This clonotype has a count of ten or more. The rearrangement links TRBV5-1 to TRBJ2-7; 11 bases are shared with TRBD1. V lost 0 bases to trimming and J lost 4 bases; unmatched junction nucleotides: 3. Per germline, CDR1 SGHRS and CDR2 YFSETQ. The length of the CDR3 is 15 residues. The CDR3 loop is CASSLAGTGGYEQYF. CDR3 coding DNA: TGCGCCAGCAGCTTGGCCGGGACAGGGGGATACGAGCAGTACTTC.

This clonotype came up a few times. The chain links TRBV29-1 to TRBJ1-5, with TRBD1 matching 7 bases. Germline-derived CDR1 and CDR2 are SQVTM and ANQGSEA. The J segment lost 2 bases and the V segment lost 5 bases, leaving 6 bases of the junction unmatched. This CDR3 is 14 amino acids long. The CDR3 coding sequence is TGCAGCGTTCGGCAGGGGGAAGGCAATCAGCCCCAGCATTTT. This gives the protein CSVRQGEGNQPQHF.

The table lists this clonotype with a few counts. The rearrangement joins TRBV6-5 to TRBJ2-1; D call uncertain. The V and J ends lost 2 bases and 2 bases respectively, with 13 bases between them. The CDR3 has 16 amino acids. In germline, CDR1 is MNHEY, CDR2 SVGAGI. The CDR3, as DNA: TGTGCCAGCAGTTACAACGGATTTCTACCCTACAATGAGCAGTTCTTC. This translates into CASSYNGFLPYNEQFF.

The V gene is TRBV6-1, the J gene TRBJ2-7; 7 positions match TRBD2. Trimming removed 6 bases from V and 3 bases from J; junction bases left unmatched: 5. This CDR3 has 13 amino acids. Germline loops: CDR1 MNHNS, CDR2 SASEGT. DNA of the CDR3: TGTGCCAGCAGAGGCGCGGGAGACTACGAGCAGTACTTC. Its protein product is CASRGAGDYEQYF.

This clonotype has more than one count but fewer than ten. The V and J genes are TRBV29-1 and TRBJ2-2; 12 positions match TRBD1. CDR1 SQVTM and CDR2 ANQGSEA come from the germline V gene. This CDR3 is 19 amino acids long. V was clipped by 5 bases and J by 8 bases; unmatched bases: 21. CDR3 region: CSVLLPTLPGQGALGELFF. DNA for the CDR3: TGCAGCGTTCTCTTGCCAACCCTGCCGGGACAGGGGGCGCTTGGGGAGCTGTTTTTT.

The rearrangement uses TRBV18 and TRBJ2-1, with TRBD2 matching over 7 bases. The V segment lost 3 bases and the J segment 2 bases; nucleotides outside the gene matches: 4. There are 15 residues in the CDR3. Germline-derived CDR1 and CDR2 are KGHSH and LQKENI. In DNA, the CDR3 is TGTGCCAGCTCACCTGGGGGGGTCCCCTACAATGAGCAGTTCTTC. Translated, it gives CASSPGGVPYNEQFF.

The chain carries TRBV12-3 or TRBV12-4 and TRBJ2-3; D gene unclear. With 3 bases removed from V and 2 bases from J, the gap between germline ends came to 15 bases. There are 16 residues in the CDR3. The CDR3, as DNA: TGTGCCAGCAGTTTTGGGGTCAGAATATTCACAGATACGCAGTATTTT. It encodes CASSFGVRIFTDTQYF.

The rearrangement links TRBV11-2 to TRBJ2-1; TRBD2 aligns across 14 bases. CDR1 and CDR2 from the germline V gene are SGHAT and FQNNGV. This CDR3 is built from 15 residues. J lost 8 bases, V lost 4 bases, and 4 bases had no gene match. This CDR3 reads CASSSRTSGGYEQFF. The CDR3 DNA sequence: TGTGCCAGCAGCTCCAGGACTAGCGGGGGGTATGAGCAGTTCTTC.

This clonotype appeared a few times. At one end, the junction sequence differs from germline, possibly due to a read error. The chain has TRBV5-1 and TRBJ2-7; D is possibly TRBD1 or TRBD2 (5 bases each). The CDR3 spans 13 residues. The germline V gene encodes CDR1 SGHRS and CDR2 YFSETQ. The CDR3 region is CASSWDGPYEQYF. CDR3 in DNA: TGTGCCAGCAGCTGGGACGGACCCTACGAGCAGTACTTC. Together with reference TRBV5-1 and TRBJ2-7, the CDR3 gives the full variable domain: KAGVTQTPRYLIKTRGQQVTLSCSPISGHRSVSWYQQTPGQGLQFLFEYFSETQRNKGNFPGRFSGRQFSNSRSEMNVSTLELGDSALYLCASSWDGPYEQYFGPGTRLTVT.

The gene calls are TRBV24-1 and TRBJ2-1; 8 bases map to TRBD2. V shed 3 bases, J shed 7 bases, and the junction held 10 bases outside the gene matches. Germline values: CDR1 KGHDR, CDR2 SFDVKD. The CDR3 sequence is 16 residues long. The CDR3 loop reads CATSDPGLVPGNEQFF. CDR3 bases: TGTGCCACCAGTGATCCGGGACTAGTCCCAGGAAATGAGCAGTTCTTC.

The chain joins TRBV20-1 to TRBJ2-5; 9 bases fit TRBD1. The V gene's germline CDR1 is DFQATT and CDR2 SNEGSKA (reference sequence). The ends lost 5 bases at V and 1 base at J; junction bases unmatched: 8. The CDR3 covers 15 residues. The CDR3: CSACPTGGSQETQYF. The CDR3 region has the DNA TGCAGTGCTTGTCCGACAGGGGGAAGCCAAGAGACCCAGTACTTC.